One sample yielded the 30 T cell receptor beta chains listed below, sequenced in a study of cytomegalovirus exposure and HLA in healthy donors. The PCR employed 60 Vbeta primers together with 13 Jbeta primers. The method was immunoSEQ multiplex PCR; TCRdb's version includes in-frame clones alone and lacks a portion of them. There are tens of thousands of clones in the sample; around 78% occur only once, and over 6% lies in the top ten. Sequenced: PBMCs. Every receptor here comes from a man aged 45 to 65 in good health and CMV-seronegative.

The rearrangement joins TRBV7-9 to TRBJ1-1; weak D call: TRBD1 (6 bases). Germline CDR1 and CDR2: SEHNR and FQNEAQ (reference sequence). V was cut by 2 bases and J by 6 bases, with 7 bases left in between. This CDR3 region has 12 residues. CDR3 amino acids: CASSLTGSEAFF. CDR3 DNA: TGTGCCAGCAGCTTAACAGGGTCTGAAGCTTTCTTT.

In this sample, this clone turned up a few times. The rearrangement uses TRBV18 and TRBJ2-1, with D possibly matching TRBD2 (6 bases). The germline V gene has CDR1 KGHSH and CDR2 LQKENI. V shed 3 bases and J shed 0 bases, with 9 bases lying between them. The CDR3 totals 15 residues. The CDR3 DNA is TGTGCCAGCTCACCGTGGAGGGCCTCCTACAATGAGCAGTTCTTC. It is translated as CASSPWRASYNEQFF.

The chain carries TRBV2 and TRBJ1-2; 7 bases align to TRBD1. This CDR3 is 15 amino acids long. The germline CDR1 and CDR2 sequences are SNHLY and FYNNEI. V was pared by 7 bases and J by 2 bases, with 10 bases of the junction left unmatched. The CDR3 region is CASTLTTGMNYGYTF. The DNA for the CDR3 is TGTGCCAGCACCCTGACGACAGGGATGAACTATGGCTACACCTTC.

The V and J genes are TRBV25-1 and TRBJ1-4; D remains unclear. Trimming left V 1 base short and J 0 bases short, with 12 bases between. Germline V lookup: CDR1 MGHDK, CDR2 SYGVNS. The CDR3 covers 17 residues. The CDR3 DNA is TGTGCCAGCAGTGAATCCACCGGACTTGCAACTAATGAAAAACTGTTTTTT. Translated, it gives CASSESTGLATNEKLFF.

The J gene is TRBJ1-1, the V gene TRBV18, with D possibly TRBD1 on 6 matching bases. V shed 6 bases and J shed 6 bases, with 20 bases lying between them. This CDR3 is built from 15 residues. The germline V gene has CDR1 KGHSH and CDR2 LQKENI. The CDR3 DNA follows: TGTGCCAGCTCGTACACAGGGATGGGATGGTCTGAAGCTTTCTTT. This encodes CASSYTGMGWSEAFF.

The J gene is TRBJ2-5, the V gene TRBV4-3, with D perhaps TRBD2 (5 bases). CDR3 length equals 13 residues. Trimming stripped 4 bases from V and 2 bases from J, with 8 bases between. Germline V gene sequence: CDR1 LGHNA, CDR2 YSLEER. CDR3 bases: TGCGCCAGCAGCCGAGGGAATCAAGAGACCCAGTACTTC. Its translation is CASSRGNQETQYF.

CDR3 amino acids: CASSYEGVAEQFF. For the CDR3, the DNA is TGTGCCAGCAGTTACGAGGGGGTTGCTGAGCAGTTCTTC. J is TRBJ2-1 and V is TRBV6-5; D possibly corresponds to TRBD1 (6 bases). Germline CDR1 reads MNHEY; CDR2 reads SVGAGI. CDR3 length: 13 residues. Trimming stripped 2 bases from V and 9 bases from J, with 11 bases between.

J is TRBJ1-1 and V is TRBV6-5; 7 bases are a match to TRBD1. The ends lost 6 bases at V and 3 bases at J; junction bases unmatched: 7. The CDR3 is made up of 14 amino acids. Germline CDR1 reads MNHEY; CDR2 reads SVGAGI. The CDR3 nucleotides are TGTGCCAGCAGAAATACAGGGGCGTACACTGAAGCTTTCTTT. Amino acids: CASRNTGAYTEAFF.

The chain combines TRBV19 with TRBJ1-2; TRBD1 aligns across 7 bases. In germline, CDR1 is LNHDA, CDR2 SQIVND (reference sequence). This CDR3 spans 14 amino acids. Trimming took 5 bases from V and 8 from J; bases not matched to a gene: 11. The CDR3 loop reads CASSPLTQGVGYTF. The CDR3, as DNA: TGTGCCAGTAGTCCCCTGACCCAGGGGGTCGGCTACACCTTC.

The chain recombines TRBV6-5 with TRBJ2-1; a possible D gene is TRBD2 (6 bases). CDR1 is MNHEY and CDR2 is SVGAGI in the germline V gene. The CDR3 contains 15 residues. V lost 2 bases and J lost 1, with 9 bases in between. CDR3 amino acids: CASSYRGVSYNEQFF. DNA of the CDR3: TGTGCCAGCAGTTACCGCGGGGTATCCTACAATGAGCAGTTCTTC.

The chain links TRBV2 to TRBJ1-1, with a possible D match to TRBD1 (5 bases). CDR1 and CDR2 (germline): SNHLY, FYNNEI. This CDR3 comprises 12 residues. Trimming removed 5 bases at V and 7 bases at J, with 11 bases between. The CDR3 region is CASSLDTFEAFF. In DNA, the CDR3 is TGTGCCAGCAGTTTGGACACCTTTGAAGCTTTCTTT.

This clone was detected once. The chain recombines TRBV11-2 with TRBJ2-7, with 8 bases aligning to TRBD2. This CDR3 is built from 12 residues. From germline, CDR1 is SGHAT and CDR2 FQNNGV. J was trimmed by 5 bases and V by 6 bases; bases with no gene match: 3. The CDR3 protein is CASSSGIHEQYF. The CDR3 DNA sequence: TGTGCCAGCAGTAGCGGGATCCACGAGCAGTACTTC.

This chain links TRBV5-1 with TRBJ2-3; 8 nucleotides align to TRBD2. The V gene's germline CDR1 is SGHRS and CDR2 YFSETQ. J gave up 2 bases and V 5 bases, and 10 bases lay outside the gene matches. The CDR3 is 16 residues long. CDR3 nucleotide sequence: TGCGCCAGCAGTCTTCTAACTAGCGGCTCCACAGATACGCAGTATTTT. This translates into CASSLLTSGSTDTQYF.

The chain joins TRBV28 to TRBJ1-2; no reliable D call. Trimming pared 3 bases from V and 6 bases from J, leaving 8 bases between. This CDR3 has 12 residues. Germline loops: CDR1 MDHEN, CDR2 SYDVKM. The CDR3 DNA reads as TGTGCCAGCAGTTTCTTAACACATGGCTACACCTTC. Translating gives CASSFLTHGYTF.

The chain is built from TRBV5-6 and TRBJ1-5, with no clear D. Germline V lookup: CDR1 SGHDT, CDR2 YYEEEE. V was cut by 4 bases and J by 5 bases, with 22 bases left in between. The CDR3 has 17 residues. The CDR3 nucleotides are TGTGCCAGCAGCGCCCGATACGGGGTAGCTCAATATCAGCCCCAGCATTTT. Translating it yields CASSARYGVAQYQPQHF. Filled out from reference TRBV5-6 and TRBJ1-5, the complete variable domain reads DAGVTQSPTHLIKTRGQQVTLRCSPKSGHDTVSWYQQALGQGPQFIFQYYEEEERQRGNFPDRFSGHQFPNYSSELNVNALLLGDSALYLCASSARYGVAQYQPQHFGDGTRLSIL.

This clone was picked up a small number of times. The chain joins TRBV6-4 to TRBJ2-3, with TRBD2 as a possible D gene (6 bases). The CDR3 totals 13 residues. Germline-derived CDR1 and CDR2 are MRHNA and SNTAGT. Trimming shortened V by 2 bases and J by 3 bases, and 6 bases separated the two germline ends. The CDR3 DNA reads TGTGCCAGCAGTGACCGGGAGACAGATACGCAGTATTTT. Amino acid sequence: CASSDRETDTQYF.

This clone has only a few counts. The V call is TRBV2, the J call TRBJ1-6, with D hard to call. Deletions cut 6 bases from V and 9 bases from J, with 9 bases between. The CDR3 sequence is 12 residues long. Germline CDR1 SNHLY, CDR2 FYNNEI. CDR3 residues: CASSSSGSPLHF. CDR3 DNA sequence: TGTGCCAGCAGCTCTTCAGGTTCACCCCTCCACTTT.

The rearrangement joins TRBV6-5 to TRBJ1-2, with D hard to call. Trimming took off 0 bases at V and 5 bases at J, with 13 bases between the two ends. This CDR3 is 15 amino acids long. The V gene's germline CDR1 is MNHEY and CDR2 SVGAGI. This chain's CDR3 is CASSYSGTEPYGYTF. In DNA form, the CDR3 reads TGTGCCAGCAGTTACTCGGGTACAGAACCATATGGCTACACCTTC.

In DNA, the CDR3 is TGTGCCAGCAGCTCGCCGATGGACTTTTCTGGGGCCAACGTCCTGACTTTC. This encodes CASSSPMDFSGANVLTF. The chain couples TRBV7-3 to TRBJ2-6; a weak D match, TRBD2 (5 bases). Trimming removed 4 bases from V and 1 base from J, with 14 bases in between. The CDR3 sequence is 17 residues long. Germline V CDR1 and CDR2: SGHTA, FQGTGA.

The rearrangement uses TRBV30 and TRBJ1-4, with D hard to call. This CDR3 is built from 12 residues. V was cut by 4 bases and J by 2 bases, with 5 bases left in between. CDR1 and CDR2 from the germline V gene are GTSNPN and SVGIG (reference sequence). The CDR3 region has the DNA TGTGCCTGGACCCGGACTAATGAAAAACTGTTTTTT. Protein product: CAWTRTNEKLFF.

This sequence joins TRBV29-1 and TRBJ2-3; possibly TRBD2 for D (5 bases). Per the germline V gene, CDR1 is SQVTM and CDR2 is ANQGSEA. This CDR3 is 15 amino acids long. With 4 bases removed from V and 3 bases from J, the gap between germline ends came to 17 bases. CDR3: CSVVRGGDATDTQYF. The CDR3 DNA follows: TGCAGCGTTGTTCGCGGAGGAGATGCAACAGATACGCAGTATTTT.

This clone was counted a single time. The chain is built from TRBV9 and TRBJ2-1; tentative D call: TRBD2 (5 bases). Germline assignment: CDR1 SGDLS and CDR2 YYNGEE. V lost 6 bases and J lost 0, with 13 bases in between. This CDR3 has 15 residues. The CDR3 is CASTTSGNSYNEQFF. The CDR3 DNA reads as TGTGCCAGCACGACGAGCGGAAACTCCTACAATGAGCAGTTCTTC. The variable domain in full, with the rest retrieved from reference TRBV9 and TRBJ2-1, is DSGVTQTPKHLITATGQRVTLRCSPRSGDLSVYWYQQSLDQGLQFLIQYYNGEERAKGNILERFSAQQFPDLHSELNLSSLELGDSALYFCASTTSGNSYNEQFFGPGTRLTVL.

The chain recombines TRBV6-5 with TRBJ2-7; TRBD1 agrees at 11 bases. Per the germline V gene, CDR1 is MNHEY and CDR2 is SVGAGI. Trimming cost V 4 bases and J 6 bases; bases outside gene matches: 5. The CDR3 covers 14 residues. The CDR3 loop reads CASSSDRGLLEQYF. CDR3 in DNA: TGTGCCAGCAGTTCGGACAGGGGGCTCCTCGAGCAGTACTTC.

The V and J genes are TRBV7-8 and TRBJ1-2, with D perhaps TRBD1 (5 bases). Trimming took off 5 bases at V and 4 bases at J, with 8 bases between the two ends. This CDR3 has 12 residues. Germline lookup yields CDR1 SGHVS and CDR2 FQNEAQ. The CDR3 bases are TGTGCCAGCAGCCCTGACAGCTATGGCTACACCTTC. Translation: CASSPDSYGYTF.

J is TRBJ1-1 and V is TRBV2; D is ambiguous. V gave up 0 bases and J gave up 1 base, with 9 bases separating them. Germline assignment: CDR1 SNHLY and CDR2 FYNNEI. The CDR3 spans 15 residues. The CDR3 is CASSEAVLANTEAFF. CDR3 in DNA: TGTGCCAGCAGTGAAGCCGTCCTGGCGAACACTGAAGCTTTCTTT.

The chain joins TRBV29-1 to TRBJ1-4, with 7 bases lining up with TRBD1. Trimming removed 7 bases from V and 6 bases from J; junction bases left unmatched: 5. This CDR3 region has 12 residues. Per the germline V gene, CDR1 is SQVTM and CDR2 is ANQGSEA. The DNA for the CDR3 is TGCAGCGGCAGACAGGGAGATGAAAAACTGTTTTTT. Its translation is CSGRQGDEKLFF.

This rearrangement joins TRBV5-4 to TRBJ2-2, with D perhaps matching TRBD1 (6 bases). V was shortened by 2 bases and J by 1 base, with 9 bases between the two germline ends. Germline V lookup: CDR1 SGHNT, CDR2 YYREEE (reference sequence). CDR3 length equals 15 residues. The CDR3 DNA sequence: TGTGCCAGCAGCTTACCGGGACAGAACACCGGGGAGCTGTTTTTT. It is translated as CASSLPGQNTGELFF. Looking up the rest from reference TRBV5-4 and TRBJ2-2 gives the full variable domain: ETGVTQSPTHLIKTRGQQVTLRCSSQSGHNTVSWYQQALGQGPQFIFQYYREEENGRGNFPPRFSGLQFPNYSSELNVNALELDDSALYLCASSLPGQNTGELFFGEGSRLTVL.

The chain employs TRBV27 and TRBJ1-2; 12 bases map to TRBD1. The CDR3 covers 16 residues. J lost 7 bases, V lost 5 bases, and 11 bases had no gene match. Germline CDR1 and CDR2: MNHEY and SMNVEV (reference sequence). CDR3 sequence: CASSAGTGGKFSGYTF. The DNA of the CDR3 is TGTGCCAGCAGTGCCGGGACAGGGGGCAAGTTCAGTGGCTACACCTTC.

J is TRBJ2-3 and V is TRBV10-1, with a possible D match to TRBD2 (6 bases). The length of the CDR3 is 14 residues. CDR1 is WNHNN, CDR2 SYGVQD, per germline (reference sequence). Trimming pared 4 bases from V and 4 bases from J, leaving 12 bases between. CDR3 nucleotides: TGCGCCAGCAGTGTAGGAGGGATCGCAGATACGCAGTATTTT. Protein product: CASSVGGIADTQYF.

There are a few counts of this clone. The chain joins TRBV6-6 to TRBJ1-4; no clear D. This CDR3 has 15 residues. Germline CDR1 and CDR2: MNHNY and SVGAGI (reference sequence). Trimming shortened V by 6 bases and J by 5 bases, and 16 bases separated the two germline ends. In DNA, the CDR3 is TGTGCCAGCAGCTCAGGTTATCTCAAAAATGAAAAACTGTTTTTT. Translation: CASSSGYLKNEKLFF.